This is a list of T cell receptor beta chains from one sample in a study of blood T cells in healthy people across ages. TCRdb reprocessed the 5' RACE reads via MiXCR and lists one record per CDR3 protein. The repertoire consists of about 730,000 distinct CDR3 sequences, with 40% to 45% occurring once and the leading ten covering more than 20%. Sequenced sample: blood. All receptors come from a woman in her sixties or seventies in good health. Both conserved end residues are part of each CDR3. The D gene is left open where the match is weak. Rows may omit the clone size; those that give it use once, few, many or a size class.

>TRBV29-1|TRBJ2-3|.|.
CSVEDLGTDTQYF
TGCAGCGTTGAAGACTTAGGAACAGATACGCAGTATTTT
>TRBV14|TRBJ2-5|TRBD1|.
CASSHRTGRETQYF
TGTGCCAGCAGCCATCGGACAGGAAGGGAGACCCAGTACTTC
>TRBV12-3/TRBV12-4|TRBJ2-2|TRBD1|few
CASSPDRVGSGELFF
TGTGCCAGCAGTCCGGACAGGGTGGGCTCCGGGGAGCTGTTTTTT
>TRBV28|TRBJ1-5|.|.
CASSLSSHQPQHF
TGTGCCAGCAGTTTATCCTCTCACCAGCCCCAGCATTTT
>TRBV12-3/TRBV12-4|TRBJ1-2|TRBD1|.
CASRGTGRPGYGYTF
TGTGCCAGCAGGGGGACAGGGCGGCCTGGGTATGGCTACACCTTC
>TRBV4-2|TRBJ2-1|.|few
CASSQVSLGRSSYNEQFF
TGTGCCAGCAGCCAAGTGTCTTTGGGCCGCAGCTCCTACAATGAGCAGTTCTTC
>TRBV28|TRBJ2-5|TRBD1|.
CASSLAQGDIEETQYF
TGTGCCAGCAGTTTAGCTCAGGGGGATATAGAAGAGACCCAGTACTTC
>TRBV9|TRBJ2-7|TRBD1|.
CASSGERTGAYEQYF
TGTGCCAGCAGCGGGGAAAGGACAGGGGCTTACGAGCAGTACTTC
>TRBV10-3|TRBJ1-5|TRBD1|few
CAISADRGIQPQHF
TGTGCCATCAGCGCGGACAGGGGGATTCAGCCCCAGCATTTT
>TRBV5-5|TRBJ1-2|.|many
CASSLEGSGYTF
TGTGCCAGCAGCTTGGAAGGTTCTGGCTACACCTTC
>TRBV29-1|TRBJ1-1|.|few
CSVVHTDTEAFF
TGCAGCGTTGTACATACGGACACTGAAGCTTTCTTT
>TRBV10-3|TRBJ1-2|TRBD1|few
CAIRREDRGSGYTF
TGTGCCATCAGACGAGAAGACAGGGGCTCTGGCTACACCTTC
>TRBV4-3|TRBJ1-6|.|.
CASSQGTVSNSPLHF
TGCGCCAGCAGCCAAGGAACAGTGAGCAATTCACCCCTCCACTTT
>TRBV19|TRBJ2-7|.|few
CASSLTPYYEQYF
TGTGCCAGTAGTTTGACACCTTACTACGAGCAGTACTTC
>TRBV2|TRBJ1-5|.|few
CASKPGSGNQPQHF
TGTGCCAGCAAGCCAGGGTCGGGCAATCAGCCCCAGCATTTT
>TRBV5-1|TRBJ2-7|TRBD1|.
CASSSGPDRGFYEQYF
TGCGCCAGCAGCTCGGGTCCAGACAGGGGGTTCTACGAGCAGTACTTC
>TRBV20-1|TRBJ2-4|.|.
CSAREGGGKNIQYF
TGCAGTGCTAGAGAAGGTGGGGGCAAAAACATTCAGTACTTC
>TRBV12-3/TRBV12-4|TRBJ2-7|.|.
CASSPRTIVVYEQYF
TGTGCCAGCAGTCCACGAACGATCGTGGTATACGAGCAGTACTTC
>TRBV6-2/TRBV6-3|TRBJ2-7|.|.
CASSYAHGTFPYEQYF
TGTGCCAGCAGTTACGCCCACGGGACATTCCCTTACGAGCAGTACTTC
>TRBV4-2|TRBJ2-4|.|.
CASSQDWQKNIQYF
TGTGCCAGCAGCCAAGACTGGCAAAAAAACATTCAGTACTTC
>TRBV30|TRBJ1-1|.|.
CAWNLGPGAFF
TGTGCCTGGAATTTGGGACCTGGAGCTTTCTTT
>TRBV10-3|TRBJ2-6|.|once
CAISIAGANVLTF
TGTGCCATCAGTATAGCTGGGGCCAACGTCCTGACTTTC
>TRBV10-2|TRBJ2-1|TRBD2|.
CASSESTGLVWNEQFF
TGCGCCAGCAGTGAGTCCACCGGACTAGTTTGGAATGAGCAGTTCTTC
>TRBV12-3/TRBV12-4|TRBJ2-5|.|few
CASSPGQGKQMGETQYF
TGTGCCAGCAGCCCTGGCCAGGGAAAGCAAATGGGAGAGACCCAGTACTTC
>TRBV24-1|TRBJ1-2|.|.
CATSDENRDYGYTF
TGTGCCACCAGTGATGAGAACAGGGACTATGGCTACACCTTC
>TRBV5-1|TRBJ2-3|.|.
CASSLEAAGADTQYF
TGCGCCAGCAGCTTGGAGGCAGCAGGGGCAGATACGCAGTATTTT
>TRBV6-5|TRBJ2-7|TRBD2|few
CASGAGGGYEQYF
TGTGCCAGCGGTGCGGGAGGGGGCTACGAGCAGTACTTC
>TRBV10-3|TRBJ1-1|TRBD1|.
CAISGTGDTEAFF
TGTGCCATCAGTGGGACAGGGGACACTGAAGCTTTCTTT
>TRBV20-1|TRBJ2-3|.|.
CSARDSLRGDTQYF
TGCAGTGCCCGGGACTCCCTTAGGGGAGATACGCAGTATTTT
>TRBV6-1|TRBJ2-3|.|.
CASSEGLVGADTQYF
TGTGCCAGCAGTGAAGGCCTGGTGGGGGCAGATACGCAGTATTTT
>TRBV23-1|TRBJ2-2|.|few
CASSQGQTYNTGELFF
TGCGCCAGCAGTCAAGGACAGACCTATAACACCGGGGAGCTGTTTTTT
>TRBV9|TRBJ2-3|.|few
CASSEDSWGTDTQYF
TGTGCCAGCAGCGAGGACTCTTGGGGCACAGATACGCAGTATTTT
>TRBV29-1|TRBJ2-7|.|.
CSVERAGSSYEQYF
TGCAGCGTTGAAAGAGCGGGTAGCTCCTACGAGCAGTACTTC
>TRBV6-5|TRBJ1-1|.|.
CASRQFDGGFTEAFF
TGTGCCAGCAGACAATTTGACGGAGGTTTCACTGAAGCTTTCTTT
>TRBV4-1|TRBJ2-7|.|.
CASSQDQAGSYEQYF
TGCGCCAGCAGCCAAGATCAGGCGGGGTCCTACGAGCAGTACTTC
>TRBV15|TRBJ2-7|.|.
CATSRDLIHEQYF
TGTGCCACCAGCAGAGATCTGATACACGAGCAGTACTTC
>TRBV13|TRBJ2-1|TRBD1|many
CASSPTGGHNEQFF
TGTGCCAGCAGCCCGACAGGGGGGCACAATGAGCAGTTCTTC
>TRBV6-5|TRBJ1-6|.|many
CASSSGGHNSPLHF
TGTGCCAGCAGCTCCGGCGGCCATAATTCACCCCTCCACTTT
>TRBV6-2/TRBV6-3|TRBJ2-3|.|many
CASSSGNFGNTDTQYF
TGTGCCAGCAGTTCGGGAAACTTCGGAAACACAGATACGCAGTATTTT
>TRBV24-1|TRBJ2-3|.|.
CATSESSTSTDTQYF
TGTGCCACCAGTGAATCTAGCACTAGCACAGATACACAGTATTTT
>TRBV20-1|TRBJ1-5|.|.
CSARGGVQRQPQHF
TGCAGTGCTAGAGGGGGGGTGCAACGTCAGCCCCAGCATTTT
>TRBV18|TRBJ2-5|TRBD1|.
CASSQKTGGWEETQYF
TGTGCCAGCTCACAGAAGACAGGGGGATGGGAAGAGACCCAGTACTTC
>TRBV7-9|TRBJ1-6|.|.
CASRAEGYNSPLHF
TGTGCCAGCAGAGCCGAGGGGTATAATTCACCCCTCCACTTT
>TRBV30|TRBJ2-5|.|.
CAWTRGARETQYF
TGTGCCTGGACCAGGGGGGCAAGAGAGACCCAGTACTTC
>TRBV28|TRBJ2-7|TRBD2|.
CASSLSGGLAASYEQYF
TGTGCCAGCAGTTTATCCGGAGGCCTAGCGGCCTCCTACGAGCAGTACTTC
>TRBV9|TRBJ2-7|TRBD2|few
CASSFLSGRGEQYF
TGTGCCAGCAGCTTCCTTAGCGGGAGGGGTGAGCAGTACTTC
>TRBV29-1|TRBJ2-7|TRBD1|.
CSVATGVYEQYF
TGCAGCGTTGCGACAGGGGTCTACGAGCAGTACTTC
>TRBV20-1|TRBJ2-1|.|few
CSASGTPAYNEQFF
TGCAGTGCTTCCGGAACCCCCGCCTACAATGAGCAGTTCTTC
>TRBV7-2|TRBJ2-7|TRBD2|.
CASSLVGTSGRGSYEQYF
TGTGCCAGCAGCTTAGTTGGGACTAGCGGGAGGGGATCCTACGAGCAGTACTTC
>TRBV3-1|TRBJ2-1|.|.
CASSRSGRVSSHNEQFF
TGTGCCAGCAGCCGATCGGGGCGGGTATCGAGCCACAATGAGCAGTTCTTC
>TRBV11-3|TRBJ1-1|.|.
CASSLQGQGTEAFF
TGTGCCAGCAGCTTACAGGGTCAAGGCACTGAAGCTTTCTTT
>TRBV18|TRBJ2-5|.|.
CASSQGLAQETQYF
TGTGCCAGCTCACAGGGCCTGGCCCAAGAGACCCAGTACTTC
>TRBV29-1|TRBJ2-6|TRBD1|.
CRAQGSGANVLTF
TGCCGCGCACAGGGGTCAGGGGCCAACGTCCTGACTTTC
>TRBV20-1|TRBJ1-2|TRBD1|.
CSARDLTGYGYTF
TGCAGTGCTAGAGATTTGACAGGGTATGGCTACACCTTC
>TRBV20-1|TRBJ2-1|TRBD2|.
CSGGTGSLTYNEQFF
TGCAGCGGGGGGACGGGATCCCTAACCTACAATGAGCAGTTCTTC
>TRBV6-5|TRBJ2-5|TRBD2|.
CASSSPPRTSGKQETQYF
TGTGCCAGCAGTTCCCCTCCCCGGACTAGCGGAAAACAAGAGACCCAGTACTTC
>TRBV20-1|TRBJ2-1|.|.
CSAPGLANEQFF
TGCAGTGCTCCGGGACTCGCGAATGAGCAGTTCTTC
>TRBV7-2|TRBJ2-5|.|few
CASSLAGAIQETQYF
TGTGCCAGCAGCTTAGCGGGAGCGATCCAAGAGACCCAGTACTTC
>TRBV25-1|TRBJ1-2|TRBD1|many
CASSEPGQGTGYTF
TGTGCCAGCAGTGAACCGGGACAGGGGACCGGCTACACCTTC